This TCR beta chain was recovered during a study of shared clonotypes between healthy human individuals. Points on this clone: As yet, its antigen is unknown.

Deep was the level at which the assay was run. Produced via immunoSEQ multiplex PCR; TCRdb's table is partial and in-frame only. The sample yields 2 million to 3 million clones, 93% seen once. The germline gives CDR1 MNHNS, CDR2 SASEGT. The length of the CDR3 is 15 residues. Trimming cost V 4 bases and J 0 bases, with 13 bases left between them. Study findings and constraints: Genetic and exposure-history diversity was limited by the small donor number.

This chain connects TRBV6-1 to TRBJ2-7; D is possibly TRBD2 (6 bases). This TCR was recovered from a man between 18 and 35 years old in good health. Some clones in this sample may be carry-over from other donors' samples. What was sequenced was naive CD4+ T cells from PBMCs. Subset noted: CD45RA+ positively selected. CDR3 loop: CASSARESSSYEQYF. The CDR3 nucleotides are TGTGCCAGCAGTGCCCGGGAGTCAAGCTCCTACGAGCAGTACTTC.